This T cell receptor beta chain stems from a study of T cells in Graves' hyperthyroidism and ophthalmopathy. Study findings and constraints: A model of 13 V-J features distinguished ophthalmopathy from stable hyperthyroidism.

The blood sample was taken at first hyperthyroidism diagnosis, before any ophthalmopathy symptoms. In its sample, this clonotype was seen many times. Its antigen remains unidentified. Germline CDR1 reads SGHRS; CDR2 reads YFSETQ. V was cut by 2 bases and J by 5 bases, with 14 bases left in between. The CDR3 is 14 residues long. TCR beta CDR3 region amplification was performed from RNA transcripts. HTBI primers drove first-round RT-PCR of the TCR CDR3. One entry per CDR3 protein results from TCRdb running MiXCR on the multiplex PCR reads. The table has around 260,000 distinct CDR3 sequences, less than 30% seen once; the top ten hold over 25%.

Material: blood. The receptor comes from a man aged 40-50 years with Graves' hyperthyroidism that later progressed to Graves' ophthalmopathy. The chain couples TRBV5-1 to TRBJ2-7; D tentatively fits TRBD1 or TRBD2 (5 bases each). The DNA of the CDR3 is TGCGCCAGCAGCTTTCAGTCGGGACGGGACGAGCAGTACTTC. The encoded protein is CASSFQSGRDEQYF. The whole variable domain, remainder taken from reference TRBV5-1 and TRBJ2-7, is KAGVTQTPRYLIKTRGQQVTLSCSPISGHRSVSWYQQTPGQGLQFLFEYFSETQRNKGNFPGRFSGRQFSNSRSEMNVSTLELGDSALYLCASSFQSGRDEQYFGPGTRLTVT.